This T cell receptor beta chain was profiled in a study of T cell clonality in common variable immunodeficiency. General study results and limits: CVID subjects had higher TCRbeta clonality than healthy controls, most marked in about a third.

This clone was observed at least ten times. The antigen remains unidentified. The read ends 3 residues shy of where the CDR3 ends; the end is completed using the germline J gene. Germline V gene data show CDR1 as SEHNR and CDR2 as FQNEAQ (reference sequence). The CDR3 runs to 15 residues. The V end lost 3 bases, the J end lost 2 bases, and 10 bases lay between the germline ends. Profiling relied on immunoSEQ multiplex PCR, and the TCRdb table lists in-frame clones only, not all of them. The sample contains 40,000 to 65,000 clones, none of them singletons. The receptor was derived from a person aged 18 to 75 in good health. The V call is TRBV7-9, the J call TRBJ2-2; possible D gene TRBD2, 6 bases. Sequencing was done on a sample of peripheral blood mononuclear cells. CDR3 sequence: CASSLSSVNTGELFF. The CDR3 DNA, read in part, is TGTGCCAGCAGCTTGTCTAGCGTAAACACCGGGGAG.